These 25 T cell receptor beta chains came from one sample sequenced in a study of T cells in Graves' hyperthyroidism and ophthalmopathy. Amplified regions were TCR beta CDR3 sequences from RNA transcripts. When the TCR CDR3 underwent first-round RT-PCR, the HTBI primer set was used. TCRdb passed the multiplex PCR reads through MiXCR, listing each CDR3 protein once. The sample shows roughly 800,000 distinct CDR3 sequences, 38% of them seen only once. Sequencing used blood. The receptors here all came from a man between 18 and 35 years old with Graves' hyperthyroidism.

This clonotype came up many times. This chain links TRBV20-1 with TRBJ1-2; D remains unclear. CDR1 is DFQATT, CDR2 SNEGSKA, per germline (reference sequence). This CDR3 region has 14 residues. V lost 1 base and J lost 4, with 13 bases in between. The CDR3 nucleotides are TGCAGTGCTAGAGCCCAGGAGGGTTTCTATGGCTACACCTTC. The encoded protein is CSARAQEGFYGYTF.

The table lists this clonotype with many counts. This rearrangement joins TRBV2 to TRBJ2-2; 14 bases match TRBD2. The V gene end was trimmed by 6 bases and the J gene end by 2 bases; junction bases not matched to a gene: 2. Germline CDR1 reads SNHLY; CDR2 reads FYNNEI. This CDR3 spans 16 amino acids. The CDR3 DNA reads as TGTGCCAGCAGGGGGACTAGCGGGGGTAACACCGGGGAGCTGTTTTTT. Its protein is CASRGTSGGNTGELFF.

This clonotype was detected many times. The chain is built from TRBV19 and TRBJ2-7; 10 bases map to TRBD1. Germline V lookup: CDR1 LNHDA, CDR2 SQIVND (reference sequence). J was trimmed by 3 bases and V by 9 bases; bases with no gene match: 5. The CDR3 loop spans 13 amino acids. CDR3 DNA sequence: TGTGCCAGCAGCCGGGACAGGGGCTACGAGCAGTACTTC. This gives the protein CASSRDRGYEQYF.

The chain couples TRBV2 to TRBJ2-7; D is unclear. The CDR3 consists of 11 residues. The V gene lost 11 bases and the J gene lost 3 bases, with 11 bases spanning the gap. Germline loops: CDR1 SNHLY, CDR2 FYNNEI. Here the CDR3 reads CAGTSFYEQYF. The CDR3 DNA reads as TGTGCCGGCACCAGCTTCTACGAGCAGTACTTC.

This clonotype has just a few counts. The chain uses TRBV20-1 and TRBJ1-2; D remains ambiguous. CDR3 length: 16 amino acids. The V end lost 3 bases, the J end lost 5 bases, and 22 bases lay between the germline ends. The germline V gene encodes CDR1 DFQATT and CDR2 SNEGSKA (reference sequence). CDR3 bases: TGCAGTGCTAGTTATACGCCAGTCGAAGGACCATATGGCTACACCTTC. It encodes CSASYTPVEGPYGYTF.

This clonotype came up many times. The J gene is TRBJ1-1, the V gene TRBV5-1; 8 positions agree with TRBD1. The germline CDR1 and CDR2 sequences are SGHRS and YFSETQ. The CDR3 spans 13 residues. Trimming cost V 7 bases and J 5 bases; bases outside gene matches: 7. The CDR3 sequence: CASGFQGATEAFF. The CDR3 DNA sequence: TGCGCCAGCGGATTTCAGGGGGCAACTGAAGCTTTCTTT.

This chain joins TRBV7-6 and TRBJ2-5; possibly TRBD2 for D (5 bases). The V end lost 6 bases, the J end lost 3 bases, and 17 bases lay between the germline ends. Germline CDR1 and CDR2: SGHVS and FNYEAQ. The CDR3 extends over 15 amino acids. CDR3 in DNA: TGTGCCAGCAGTAACGCGATTAGCGCAAAAGAGACCCAGTACTTC. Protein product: CASSNAISAKETQYF.

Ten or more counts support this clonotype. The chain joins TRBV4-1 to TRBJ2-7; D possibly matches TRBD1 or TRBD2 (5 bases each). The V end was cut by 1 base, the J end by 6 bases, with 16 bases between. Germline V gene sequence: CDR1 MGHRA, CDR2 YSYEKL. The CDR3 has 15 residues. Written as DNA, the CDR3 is TGCGCCAGCAGCCAAGGTCCGGGACGGCGTTCCGAGCAGTACTTC. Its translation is CASSQGPGRRSEQYF.

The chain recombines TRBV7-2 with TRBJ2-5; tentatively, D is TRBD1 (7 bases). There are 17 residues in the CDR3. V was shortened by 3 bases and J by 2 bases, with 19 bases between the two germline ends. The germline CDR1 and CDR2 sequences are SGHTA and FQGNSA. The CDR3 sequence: CASSFFTGASAQETQYF. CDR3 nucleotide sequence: TGTGCCAGCAGCTTTTTCACAGGGGCTAGCGCTCAAGAGACCCAGTACTTC.

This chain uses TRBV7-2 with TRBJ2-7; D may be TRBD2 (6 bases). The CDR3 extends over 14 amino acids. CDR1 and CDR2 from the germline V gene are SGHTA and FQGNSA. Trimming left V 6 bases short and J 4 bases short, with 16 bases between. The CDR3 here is CASSRIGTFYEQYF. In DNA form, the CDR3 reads TGTGCCAGCAGTCGGATCGGGACTTTTTACGAGCAGTACTTC.

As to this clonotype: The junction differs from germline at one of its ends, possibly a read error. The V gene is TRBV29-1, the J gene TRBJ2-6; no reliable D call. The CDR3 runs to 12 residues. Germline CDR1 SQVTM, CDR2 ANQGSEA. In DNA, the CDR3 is TGCAGCGTTAGGCCTCAGCCCCACACTGAAGCTTTC. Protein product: CSVRPQPHTEAF.

CDR3 sequence reads: CASSLDSRAFF. The CDR3 DNA reads as TGCGCCAGCAGCTTGGATTCACGGGCTTTCTTT. The rearrangement uses TRBV5-1 and TRBJ1-1; no clear D. The CDR3 has 11 amino acids. Germline V gene lookup returns CDR1 SGHRS and CDR2 YFSETQ. The V end lost 0 bases, the J end lost 11 bases, and 8 bases lay between the germline ends.

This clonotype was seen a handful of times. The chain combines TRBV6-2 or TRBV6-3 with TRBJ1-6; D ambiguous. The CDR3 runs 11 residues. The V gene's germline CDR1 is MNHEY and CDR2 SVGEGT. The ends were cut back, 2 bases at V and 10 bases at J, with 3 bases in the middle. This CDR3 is CASSYRSPLHF. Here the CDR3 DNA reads TGTGCCAGCAGTTACCGATCACCCCTCCACTTT.

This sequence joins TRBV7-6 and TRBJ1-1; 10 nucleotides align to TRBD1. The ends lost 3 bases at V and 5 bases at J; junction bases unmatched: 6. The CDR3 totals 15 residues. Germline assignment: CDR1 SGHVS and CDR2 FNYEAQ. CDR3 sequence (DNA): TGTGCCAGCAGCTTGACAGGGGGCGCAATGACTGAAGCTTTCTTT. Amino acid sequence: CASSLTGGAMTEAFF.

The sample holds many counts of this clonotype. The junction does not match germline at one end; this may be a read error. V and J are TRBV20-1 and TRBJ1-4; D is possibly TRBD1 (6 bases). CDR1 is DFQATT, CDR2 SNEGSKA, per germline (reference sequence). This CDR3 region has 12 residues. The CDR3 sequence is CSARDFTGTWSF. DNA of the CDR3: TGCAGTGCTAGAGATTTCACCGGGACATGGAGTTTT.

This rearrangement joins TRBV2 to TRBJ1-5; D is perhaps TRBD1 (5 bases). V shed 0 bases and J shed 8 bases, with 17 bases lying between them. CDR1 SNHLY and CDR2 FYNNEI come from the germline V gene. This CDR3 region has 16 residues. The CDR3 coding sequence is TGTGCCAGCAGTGAAGCGGTAGGGACCAGCTTGGAGCCCCAGCATTTT. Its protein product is CASSEAVGTSLEPQHF.

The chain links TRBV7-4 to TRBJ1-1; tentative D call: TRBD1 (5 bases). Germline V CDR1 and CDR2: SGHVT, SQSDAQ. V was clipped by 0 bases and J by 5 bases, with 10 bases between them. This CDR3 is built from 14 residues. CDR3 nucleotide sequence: TGTGCCAGCAGCTTAGCGGCAGGGAGGACTGAAGCTTTCTTT. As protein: CASSLAAGRTEAFF.

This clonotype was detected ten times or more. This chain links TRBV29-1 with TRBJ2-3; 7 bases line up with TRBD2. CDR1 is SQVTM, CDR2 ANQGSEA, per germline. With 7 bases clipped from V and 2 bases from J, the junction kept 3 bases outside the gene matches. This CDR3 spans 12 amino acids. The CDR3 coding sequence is TGCAGCGGGGGACTAAACACAGATACGCAGTATTTT. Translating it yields CSGGLNTDTQYF.

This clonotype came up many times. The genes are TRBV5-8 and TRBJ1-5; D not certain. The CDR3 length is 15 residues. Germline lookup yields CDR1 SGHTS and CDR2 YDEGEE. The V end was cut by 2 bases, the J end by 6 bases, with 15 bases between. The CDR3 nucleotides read TGTGCCAGCAGCTTATATCCCACATCCCCTCAGCCCCAGCATTTT. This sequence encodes CASSLYPTSPQPQHF.

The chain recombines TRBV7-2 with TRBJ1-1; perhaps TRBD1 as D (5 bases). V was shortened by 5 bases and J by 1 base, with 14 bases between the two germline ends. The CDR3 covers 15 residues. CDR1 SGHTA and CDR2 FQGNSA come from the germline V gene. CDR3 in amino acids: CASSQGTAQNTEAFF. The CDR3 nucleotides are TGTGCCAGCAGCCAAGGGACGGCCCAGAACACTGAAGCTTTCTTT.

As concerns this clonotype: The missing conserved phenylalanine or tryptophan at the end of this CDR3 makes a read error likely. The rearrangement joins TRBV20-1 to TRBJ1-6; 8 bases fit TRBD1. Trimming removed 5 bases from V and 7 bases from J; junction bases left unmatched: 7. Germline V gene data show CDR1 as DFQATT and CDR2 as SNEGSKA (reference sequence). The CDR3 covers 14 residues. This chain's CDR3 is CSAGFQGANSPLHL. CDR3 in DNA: TGCAGTGCTGGCTTTCAGGGGGCGAATTCACCCCTCCACCTT.

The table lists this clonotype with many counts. The CDR3, as DNA: TGTGCCACGCTGAGCTCTGGGGCCAACGTCCTGACTTTC. Amino acid sequence: CATLSSGANVLTF. The gene calls are TRBV12-3 or TRBV12-4 and TRBJ2-6; D is ambiguous. The length of the CDR3 is 13 residues. V gave up 10 bases and J gave up 0 bases, with 7 bases separating them.

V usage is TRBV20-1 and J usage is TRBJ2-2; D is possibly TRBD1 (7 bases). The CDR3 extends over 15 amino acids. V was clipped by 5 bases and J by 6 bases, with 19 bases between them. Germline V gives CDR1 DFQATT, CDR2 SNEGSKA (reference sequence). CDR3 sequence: CSAPPGGSGSGELFF. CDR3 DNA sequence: TGCAGTGCTCCCCCAGGGGGAAGCGGGTCCGGGGAGCTGTTTTTT.

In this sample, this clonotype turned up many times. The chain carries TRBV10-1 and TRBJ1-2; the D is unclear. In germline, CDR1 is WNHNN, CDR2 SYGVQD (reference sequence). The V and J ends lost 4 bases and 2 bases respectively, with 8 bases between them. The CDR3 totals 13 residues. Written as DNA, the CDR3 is TGCGCCAGCAGTGCGACCCGCAACTATGGCTACACCTTC. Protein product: CASSATRNYGYTF.

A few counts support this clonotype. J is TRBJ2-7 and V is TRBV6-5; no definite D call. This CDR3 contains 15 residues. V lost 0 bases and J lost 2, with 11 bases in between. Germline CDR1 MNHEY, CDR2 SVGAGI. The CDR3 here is CASSYSPRATYEQYF. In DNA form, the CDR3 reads TGTGCCAGCAGTTACTCCCCCAGAGCAACCTACGAGCAGTACTTC.